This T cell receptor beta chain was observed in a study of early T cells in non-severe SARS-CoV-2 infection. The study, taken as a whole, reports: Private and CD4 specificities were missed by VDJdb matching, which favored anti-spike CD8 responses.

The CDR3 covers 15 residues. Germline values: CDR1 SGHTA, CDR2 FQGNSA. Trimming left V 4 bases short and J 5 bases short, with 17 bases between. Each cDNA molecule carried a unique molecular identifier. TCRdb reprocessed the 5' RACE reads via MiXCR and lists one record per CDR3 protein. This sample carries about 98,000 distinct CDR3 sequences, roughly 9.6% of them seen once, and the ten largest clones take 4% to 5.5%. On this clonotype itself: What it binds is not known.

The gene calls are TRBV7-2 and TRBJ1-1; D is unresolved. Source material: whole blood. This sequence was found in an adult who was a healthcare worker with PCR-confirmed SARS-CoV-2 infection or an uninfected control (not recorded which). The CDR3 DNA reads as TGTGCCAGCAGCTCGCGGGCCCTGGCAAGGACTGAAGCTTTCTTT. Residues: CASSSRALARTEAFF. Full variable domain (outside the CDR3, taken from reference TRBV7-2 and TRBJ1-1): GAGVSQSPSNKVTEKGKDVELRCDPISGHTALYWYRQSLGQGLEFLIYFQGNSAPDKSGLPSDRFSAERTGGSVSTLTIQRTQQEDSAVYLCASSSRALARTEAFFGQGTRLTVV.